This TCR beta chain was captured in a study of OX40 agonist ivuxolimab in advanced cancers. Study at large: Ivuxolimab, an agonist antibody against OX40 (CD134), was given to patients. General study results and limits: Both blood CD4+ and CD8+ T cells showed clonal growth by week 6 at 0.1 to 3.0 mg/kg.

Excluded were patients having autoimmune disease history or systemic immunosuppression. Peripheral blood came from all dose cohorts at three timepoints. The ends lost 7 bases at V and 4 bases at J; junction bases unmatched: 5. The CDR3 spans 16 residues. Germline CDR1 LNHDA, CDR2 SQIVND (reference sequence). The table came from immunoSEQ multiplex PCR; TCRdb's copy has only in-frame clones and leaves some out. Altogether about 80,000 clones are present, roughly 92% being singletons, with the ten largest covering around 4.4%. Turning to this clone: Its specificity is not known.

This sample comprised CD4+ or CD8+ T cells sorted from blood, obtained in a trial of the OX40 agonist ivuxolimab. This sequence joins TRBV19 and TRBJ2-1; 15 nucleotides agree with TRBD2. This clonotype was sampled from an adult with an advanced solid tumor such as melanoma, head and neck, liver or kidney cancer. The CDR3: CASTPGLAGGYNEQFF. CDR3 coding DNA: TGTGCCAGTACCCCAGGACTAGCGGGAGGGTACAATGAGCAGTTCTTC.